The 27 T cell receptor beta chains listed next were all sequenced from one sample in a study of glioma-infiltrating T cells. TCR alpha and beta CDR3 regions were amplified from RNA using iRepertoire nested multiplex PCR. Via MiXCR, TCRdb re-called the multiplex PCR reads, giving one row per CDR3 protein. The profile shows around 120,000 distinct CDR3 sequences, about 22% of them singletons. Sequencing was carried out using glioma tissue, nonneoplastic brain tissue, or PBMCs (not recorded which). These receptors all come from a human donor with low-grade glioma or glioblastoma, undergoing nonglioma brain surgery, or in good health (not recorded which).

In its sample, this clonotype was seen a few times. V and J are TRBV10-1 and TRBJ2-3; TRBD2 matches 10 bases. The CDR3 spans 17 residues. The germline V gene has CDR1 WNHNN and CDR2 SYGVQD (reference sequence). Unmatched junction bases numbered 6, after V lost 3 bases and J lost 0 bases. The CDR3 nucleotides are TGCGCCAGCAGTGACAACCCTAGCGGGGGTAGCACAGATACGCAGTATTTT. Translated: CASSDNPSGGSTDTQYF.

The genes are TRBV7-9 and TRBJ2-3, with 8 positions matching TRBD1. The ends lost 1 base at V and 1 base at J; junction bases unmatched: 7. This CDR3 comprises 17 residues. The V gene's germline CDR1 is SEHNR and CDR2 FQNEAQ (reference sequence). The CDR3 DNA reads as TGTGCCAGCAGCTTAGAGGCAGGGGGCGCCCGCACAGATACGCAGTATTTT. Its protein product is CASSLEAGGARTDTQYF.

The chain joins TRBV11-3 to TRBJ1-2, with D uncertain. V was shortened by 5 bases and J by 2 bases, with 18 bases between the two germline ends. The CDR3 loop spans 16 amino acids. The germline V gene encodes CDR1 SGHNT and CDR2 YENEEA. CDR3 loop: CASSGPGRAANYGYTF. The CDR3 DNA follows: TGTGCCAGCAGCGGCCCTGGACGGGCCGCCAACTATGGCTACACCTTC.

The V call is TRBV18, the J call TRBJ1-3, with D perhaps TRBD1 (5 bases). V was shortened by 3 bases and J by 0 bases, with 9 bases between the two germline ends. From germline, CDR1 is KGHSH and CDR2 LQKENI. This CDR3 spans 15 amino acids. CDR3: CASSPGTHSGNTIYF. DNA of the CDR3: TGTGCCAGCTCACCTGGGACTCACTCTGGAAACACCATATATTTT.

This clonotype showed up many times. This chain connects TRBV18 to TRBJ2-1; D gene ambiguous. Looked up from germline, CDR1 is KGHSH and CDR2 is LQKENI. CDR3 length equals 12 residues. Trimming shortened V by 6 bases and J by 5 bases, and 8 bases separated the two germline ends. The CDR3 is CASSSVNNEQFF. The CDR3 DNA reads as TGTGCCAGCTCCTCAGTGAACAATGAGCAGTTCTTC.

This clonotype was detected ten times or more. The gene calls are TRBV12-3 or TRBV12-4 and TRBJ2-1, with D tentatively TRBD1 (5 bases). Trimming cost V 7 bases and J 0 bases, with 13 bases left between them. The CDR3 covers 15 residues. The CDR3 region is CASTQTRGSYNEQFF. In DNA, the CDR3 is TGTGCCAGCACCCAAACAAGGGGCTCCTACAATGAGCAGTTCTTC.

The CDR3 protein is CASSQMGRSNQPQHF. In DNA, the CDR3 is TGTGCCAGCAGCCAGATGGGGAGATCCAATCAGCCCCAGCATTTT. The V and J genes are TRBV7-2 and TRBJ1-5; D is ambiguous. V was cut by 5 bases and J by 3 bases, with 14 bases left in between. The CDR3 length is 15 residues. CDR1 and CDR2 from the germline V gene are SGHTA and FQGNSA.

About this clonotype: Since a much larger clone is just one base distant, this may be a read error. This rearrangement joins TRBV24-1 to TRBJ2-1; D not certain. V lost 9 bases, J lost 5 bases, and 7 bases lay in between. Germline loops: CDR1 KGHDR, CDR2 SFDVKD. The CDR3 has 11 residues. The CDR3 here is CATAVDNEQFF. The CDR3 DNA follows: TGTGCCACCGCCGTCGACAATGAGCAGTTCTTC.

This clonotype was observed at least ten times. This rearrangement joins TRBV28 to TRBJ1-5, with D maybe TRBD1 (6 bases). Germline V gene lookup returns CDR1 MDHEN and CDR2 SYDVKM. The V end lost 2 bases, the J end lost 7 bases, and 12 bases lay between the germline ends. The length of the CDR3 is 14 residues. The CDR3 protein is CASSLAGVRQPQHF. CDR3 nucleotides: TGTGCCAGCAGTTTAGCAGGGGTGAGACAGCCCCAGCATTTT.

This chain links TRBV3-1 with TRBJ1-1; D is ambiguous. V lost 3 bases and J 0 bases, leaving 14 bases between the germline ends. The CDR3 has 16 residues. Germline lookup yields CDR1 LGHDT and CDR2 YNNKEL (reference sequence). The DNA of the CDR3 is TGTGCCAGCAGCCACAGGCCTGCGGGTTTGAACACTGAAGCTTTCTTT. This gives the protein CASSHRPAGLNTEAFF.

This clonotype has a handful of counts. The V call is TRBV7-6, the J call TRBJ1-4, with a possible D match to TRBD1 (5 bases). Trimming removed 5 bases at V and 5 bases at J, with 12 bases between. The CDR3 loop spans 14 amino acids. Germline V lookup: CDR1 SGHVS, CDR2 FNYEAQ. CDR3 protein: CASSPLTENEKLFF. The CDR3 region has the DNA TGTGCCAGCAGCCCACTGACAGAGAATGAAAAACTGTTTTTT.

With respect to this clonotype: Since the CDR3 does not end with the conserved phenylalanine or tryptophan, this likely comes from a read error. The J gene is TRBJ2-5, the V gene TRBV27; D gene ambiguous. Germline-derived CDR1 and CDR2 are MNHEY and SMNVEV (reference sequence). The V gene lost 2 bases and the J gene lost 5 bases, with 9 bases spanning the gap. CDR3 length equals 13 residues. The CDR3 DNA sequence: TGTGCCAGCAGTTTAACCATGTGGGAGACCCAGTACTTA. Translating gives CASSLTMWETQYL.

The chain recombines TRBV12-3 or TRBV12-4 with TRBJ2-1; 10 nucleotides line up with TRBD1. The CDR3 extends over 15 amino acids. J was trimmed by 1 base and V by 4 bases; bases with no gene match: 1. The CDR3 sequence: CASSSDRGSYNEQFF. The DNA for the CDR3 is TGTGCCAGCAGTTCGGACAGGGGGTCCTACAATGAGCAGTTCTTC.

In this sample, this clonotype turned up many times. The chain couples TRBV28 to TRBJ2-5, with 9 bases lining up with TRBD1. J gave up 4 bases and V 6 bases, and 12 bases lay outside the gene matches. The V gene's germline CDR1 is MDHEN and CDR2 SYDVKM. The CDR3 spans 16 residues. CDR3 loop: CASSSIDRGLGETQYF. CDR3 nucleotides: TGTGCCAGCAGCTCCATTGACAGGGGGTTGGGAGAGACCCAGTACTTC.

CDR3 in amino acids: CASSHLSSGNTIYF. CDR3 DNA sequence: TGTGCCAGCAGCCACCTGAGCTCTGGAAACACCATATATTTT. The chain carries TRBV4-2 and TRBJ1-3; D gene ambiguous. V was cut by 3 bases and J by 0 bases, with 6 bases left in between. The CDR3 has 14 amino acids. Germline lookup yields CDR1 LGHNA and CDR2 YNFKEQ.

In its sample, this clonotype was seen many times. CDR3 region: CASSPDRNQPQHF. The DNA for the CDR3 is TGTGCCAGCAGTCCGGACAGAAATCAGCCCCAGCATTTT. The chain couples TRBV27 to TRBJ1-5, with D perhaps matching TRBD1 (6 bases). Germline lookup yields CDR1 MNHEY and CDR2 SMNVEV (reference sequence). This CDR3 has 13 amino acids. The V gene lost 5 bases and the J gene lost 4 bases, with 9 bases spanning the gap.

This clonotype was seen a handful of times. V is TRBV3-1 and J is TRBJ2-1, with D tentatively TRBD1 (7 bases). This CDR3 is built from 17 residues. V was cut by 3 bases and J by 4 bases, with 19 bases left in between. Germline loops: CDR1 LGHDT, CDR2 YNNKEL (reference sequence). CDR3 region: CASSQARGRGSYNEQFF. CDR3 in DNA: TGTGCCAGCAGCCAGGCGCGGGGCAGGGGGTCATACAATGAGCAGTTCTTC.

With respect to this clonotype: This clone may be a read error of a much larger clone one base away. The V call is TRBV6-1, the J call TRBJ2-7; no clear D gene. Trimming removed 0 bases from V and 6 bases from J, with 6 bases in between. This CDR3 comprises 12 residues. Germline CDR1 and CDR2: MNHNS and SASEGT. CDR3 DNA: TGTGCCAGCAGTGAAGCTAGCCCCGAGCAGTACGTC. Amino acid sequence: CASSEASPEQYV.

This clonotype was seen many times. CDR3 region: CASRSGQGTQYF. CDR3 coding DNA: TGTGCCAGCAGATCGGGACAGGGGACGCAGTATTTT. The rearrangement joins TRBV7-9 to TRBJ2-3, with 10 bases identical to TRBD1. The CDR3 length is 12 residues. Looked up from germline, CDR1 is SEHNR and CDR2 is FQNEAQ (reference sequence). The V and J ends lost 6 bases and 9 bases, in that order; junction bases with no gene match: 3.

This clonotype was counted a few times. The V and J genes are TRBV7-9 and TRBJ1-6, with D perhaps TRBD1 (6 bases). V dropped 5 bases and J dropped 3 bases, with 14 bases sitting between them. The length of the CDR3 is 16 residues. Germline CDR1 SEHNR, CDR2 FQNEAQ (reference sequence). The CDR3 DNA follows: TGTGCCAGCAGCCTTGGAACAGGGTTCTATAATTCACCCCTCCACTTT. This codes for CASSLGTGFYNSPLHF. Using reference TRBV7-9 and TRBJ1-6 for the parts outside the CDR3, the full variable domain is DTGVSQNPRHKITKRGQNVTFRCDPISEHNRLYWYRQTLGQGPEFLTYFQNEAQLEKSRLLSDRFSAERPKGSFSTLEIQRTEQGDSAMYLCASSLGTGFYNSPLHFGNGTRLTVT.

This clonotype was found a few times. The V call is TRBV14, the J call TRBJ1-1; the D is unclear. The CDR3 is made up of 12 amino acids. Per germline, CDR1 SGHDN and CDR2 FVKESK. V was pared by 6 bases and J by 4 bases, with 9 bases between. The CDR3: CASSFMGTEAFF. The CDR3 DNA sequence: TGTGCCAGCAGTTTCATGGGCACTGAAGCTTTCTTT.

This clonotype showed up many times. This chain connects TRBV6-1 to TRBJ2-3; no clear D. Trimming took off 8 bases at V and 0 bases at J, with 18 bases between the two ends. The CDR3 extends over 16 amino acids. Germline CDR1 and CDR2: MNHNS and SASEGT. The CDR3 coding sequence is TGTGCCAGCGTGATGGCAGACACCTTTAGCACAGATACGCAGTATTTT. As protein: CASVMADTFSTDTQYF.

This clonotype has more than one count but fewer than ten. The V call is TRBV5-1, the J call TRBJ1-1; D is undetermined. CDR1 and CDR2 (germline): SGHRS, YFSETQ. This CDR3 region has 12 residues. Trimming took 3 bases from V and 3 from J, leaving 6 bases between them. The CDR3 sequence is CASSSPYTEAFF. The CDR3 DNA is TGCGCCAGCAGCTCGCCCTACACTGAAGCTTTCTTT.

The chain uses TRBV28 and TRBJ1-2; the D is unclear. The CDR3 spans 14 residues. Deletions cut 4 bases from V and 2 bases from J, with 11 bases between. From germline, CDR1 is MDHEN and CDR2 SYDVKM. The CDR3 sequence: CASSYIRKNYGYTF. The CDR3 nucleotides read TGTGCCAGCAGTTACATCAGGAAGAACTATGGCTACACCTTC.

There are a few counts of this clonotype. The V call is TRBV12-3 or TRBV12-4, the J call TRBJ1-5; TRBD1 matches 7 bases. V shed 6 bases, J shed 6 bases, and the junction held 11 bases outside the gene matches. The CDR3 runs to 15 residues. CDR3 in amino acids: CASRANTGEAQPQHF. DNA for the CDR3: TGTGCCAGCAGAGCGAATACAGGGGAGGCTCAGCCCCAGCATTTT.

This clonotype was seen many times. A read error may account for a junction end that differs from germline. The chain recombines TRBV15 with TRBJ2-4; 9 bases line up with TRBD2. The CDR3 covers 19 residues. Germline V gives CDR1 LNHNV, CDR2 YYDKDF (reference sequence). CDR3 sequence reads: CTTSRDWGSGSLAKNIQYF. In nucleotides, the CDR3 is TGTACCACCAGCAGAGATTGGGGTAGCGGGAGCTTAGCCAAAAACATTCAGTACTTC.

This clonotype was found a few times. The J gene is TRBJ2-7, the V gene TRBV4-1, with a weak D call TRBD2 (5 bases). There are 16 residues in the CDR3. Germline CDR1 MGHRA, CDR2 YSYEKL. The ends were cut back, 2 bases at V and 2 bases at J, with 16 bases in the middle. This chain's CDR3 is CASSQNDAGLPYEQYV. The CDR3 nucleotides are TGCGCCAGCAGCCAAAACGACGCAGGACTTCCCTACGAGCAGTACGTC.